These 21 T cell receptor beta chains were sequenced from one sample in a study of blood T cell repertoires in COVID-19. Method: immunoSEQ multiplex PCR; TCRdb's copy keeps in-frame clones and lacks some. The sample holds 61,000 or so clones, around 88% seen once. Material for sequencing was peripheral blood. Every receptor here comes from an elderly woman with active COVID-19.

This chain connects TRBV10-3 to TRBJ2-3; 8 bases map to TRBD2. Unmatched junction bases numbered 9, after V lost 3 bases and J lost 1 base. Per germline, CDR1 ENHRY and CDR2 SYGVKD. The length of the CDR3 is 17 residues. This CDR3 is CAISDPSGRGGTDTQYF. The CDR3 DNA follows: TGTGCCATCAGTGATCCCTCGGGGCGGGGGGGCACAGATACGCAGTATTTT.

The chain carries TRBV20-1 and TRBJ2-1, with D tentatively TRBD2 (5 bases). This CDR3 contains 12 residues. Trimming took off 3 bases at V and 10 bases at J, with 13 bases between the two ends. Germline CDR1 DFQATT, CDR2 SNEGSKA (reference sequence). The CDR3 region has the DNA TGCAGTGCTAGTCTCGCCGGGGTCGAGCAGTTCTTC. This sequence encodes CSASLAGVEQFF.

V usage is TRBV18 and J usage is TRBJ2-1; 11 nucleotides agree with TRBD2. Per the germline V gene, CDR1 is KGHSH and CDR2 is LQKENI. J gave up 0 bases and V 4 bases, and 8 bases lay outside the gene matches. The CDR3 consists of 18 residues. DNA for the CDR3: TGTGCCAGCTCACTGACCACTAGCGGGGGTTTCTCCTACAATGAGCAGTTCTTC. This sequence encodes CASSLTTSGGFSYNEQFF.

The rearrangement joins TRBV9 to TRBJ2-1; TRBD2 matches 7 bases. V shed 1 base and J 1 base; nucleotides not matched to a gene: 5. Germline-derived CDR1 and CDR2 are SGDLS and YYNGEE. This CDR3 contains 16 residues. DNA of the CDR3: TGTGCCAGCAGCGTATCCAGCGGGGTGTCCTACAATGAGCAGTTCTTC. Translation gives CASSVSSGVSYNEQFF.

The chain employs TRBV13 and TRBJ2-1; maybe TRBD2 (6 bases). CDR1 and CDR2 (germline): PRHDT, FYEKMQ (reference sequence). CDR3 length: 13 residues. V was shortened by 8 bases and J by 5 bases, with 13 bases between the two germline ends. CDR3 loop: CASAGDSNNEQFF. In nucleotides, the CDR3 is TGTGCCAGCGCCGGGGACTCAAACAATGAGCAGTTCTTC.

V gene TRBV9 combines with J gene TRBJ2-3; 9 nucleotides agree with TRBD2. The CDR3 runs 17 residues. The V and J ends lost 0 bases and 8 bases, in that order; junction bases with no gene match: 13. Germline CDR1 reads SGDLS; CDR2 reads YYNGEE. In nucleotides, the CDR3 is TGTGCCAGCAGCGTAGAAGGGAGTCTAGCGGGGAGGGGTACGCAGTATTTT. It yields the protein CASSVEGSLAGRGTQYF.

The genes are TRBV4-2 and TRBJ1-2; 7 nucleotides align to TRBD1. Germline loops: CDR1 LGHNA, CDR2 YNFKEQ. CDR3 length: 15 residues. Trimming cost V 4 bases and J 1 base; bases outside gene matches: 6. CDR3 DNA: TGTGCCAGCAGCCCGTCTGCAGGGGGTAACTATGGCTACACCTTC. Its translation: CASSPSAGGNYGYTF.

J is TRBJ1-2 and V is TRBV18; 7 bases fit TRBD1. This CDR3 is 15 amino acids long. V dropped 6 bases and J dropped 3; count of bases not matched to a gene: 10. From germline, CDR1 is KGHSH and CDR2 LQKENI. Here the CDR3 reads CASSPRTGIDYGYTF. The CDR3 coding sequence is TGTGCCAGCTCTCCCCGGACAGGCATCGACTATGGCTACACCTTC.

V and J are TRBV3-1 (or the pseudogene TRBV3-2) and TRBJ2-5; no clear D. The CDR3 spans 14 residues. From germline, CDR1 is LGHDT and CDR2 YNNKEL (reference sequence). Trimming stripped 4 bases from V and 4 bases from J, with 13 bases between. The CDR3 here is CASSPPPPRETQYF. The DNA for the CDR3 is TGTGCCAGCAGCCCACCCCCCCCGAGAGAGACCCAGTACTTC.

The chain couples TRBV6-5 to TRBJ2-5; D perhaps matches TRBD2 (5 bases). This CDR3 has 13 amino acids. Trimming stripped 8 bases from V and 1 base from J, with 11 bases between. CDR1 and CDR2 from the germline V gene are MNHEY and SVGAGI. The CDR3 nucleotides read TGTGCCAGCGCCGGGGTCCTCCAAGAGACCCAGTACTTC. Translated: CASAGVLQETQYF.

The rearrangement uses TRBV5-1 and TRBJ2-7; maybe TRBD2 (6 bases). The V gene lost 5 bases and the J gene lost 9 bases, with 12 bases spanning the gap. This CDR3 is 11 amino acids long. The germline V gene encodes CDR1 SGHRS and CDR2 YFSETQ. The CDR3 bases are TGCGCCAGCAGATATGGGGGGTGGCAGTACTTC. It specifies CASRYGGWQYF.

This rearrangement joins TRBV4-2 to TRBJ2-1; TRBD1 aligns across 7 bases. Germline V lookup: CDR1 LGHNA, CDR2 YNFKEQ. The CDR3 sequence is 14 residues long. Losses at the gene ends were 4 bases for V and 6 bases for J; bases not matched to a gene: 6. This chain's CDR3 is CASSRDSRVNEQFF. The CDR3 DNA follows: TGTGCCAGCAGCCGGGACAGTCGGGTCAATGAGCAGTTCTTC.

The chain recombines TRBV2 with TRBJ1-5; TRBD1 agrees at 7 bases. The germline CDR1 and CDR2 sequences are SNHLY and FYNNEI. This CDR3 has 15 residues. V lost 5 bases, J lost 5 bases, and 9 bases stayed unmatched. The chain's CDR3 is CASSLQGGRYQPQHF. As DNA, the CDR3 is TGTGCCAGCAGTCTTCAGGGGGGAAGGTATCAGCCCCAGCATTTT.

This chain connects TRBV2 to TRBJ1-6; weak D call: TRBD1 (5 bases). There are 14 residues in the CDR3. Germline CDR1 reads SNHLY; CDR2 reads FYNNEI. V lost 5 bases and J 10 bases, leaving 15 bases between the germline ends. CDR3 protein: CASSITQGRSPLHF. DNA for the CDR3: TGTGCCAGCAGTATAACTCAGGGTCGATCACCCCTCCACTTT.

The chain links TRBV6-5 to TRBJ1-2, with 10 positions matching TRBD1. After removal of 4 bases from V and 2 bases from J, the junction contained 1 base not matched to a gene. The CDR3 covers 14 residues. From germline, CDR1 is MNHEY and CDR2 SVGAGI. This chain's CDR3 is CASSLGQGNYGYTF. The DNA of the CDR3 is TGTGCCAGCAGTTTGGGACAGGGGAACTATGGCTACACCTTC.

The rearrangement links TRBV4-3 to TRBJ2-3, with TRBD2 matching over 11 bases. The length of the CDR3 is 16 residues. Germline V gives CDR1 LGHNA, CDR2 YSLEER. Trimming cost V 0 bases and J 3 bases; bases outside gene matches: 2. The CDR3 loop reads CASSQDPSGGTDTQYF. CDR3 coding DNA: TGCGCCAGCAGCCAAGATCCTAGCGGGGGGACAGATACGCAGTATTTT.

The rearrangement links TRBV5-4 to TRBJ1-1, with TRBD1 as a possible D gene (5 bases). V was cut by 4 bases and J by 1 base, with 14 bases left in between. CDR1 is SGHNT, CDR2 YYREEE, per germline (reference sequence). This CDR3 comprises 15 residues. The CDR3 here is CASSVRAGENTEAFF. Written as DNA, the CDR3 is TGTGCCAGCAGCGTTAGGGCGGGGGAGAACACTGAAGCTTTCTTT.

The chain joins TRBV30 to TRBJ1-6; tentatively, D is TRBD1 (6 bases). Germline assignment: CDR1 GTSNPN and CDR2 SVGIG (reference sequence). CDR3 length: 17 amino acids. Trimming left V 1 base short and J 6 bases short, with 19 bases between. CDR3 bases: TGTGCCTGGAGTGGACCCACCACAGGGTCGGCTAATTCACCCCTCCACTTT. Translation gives CAWSGPTTGSANSPLHF.

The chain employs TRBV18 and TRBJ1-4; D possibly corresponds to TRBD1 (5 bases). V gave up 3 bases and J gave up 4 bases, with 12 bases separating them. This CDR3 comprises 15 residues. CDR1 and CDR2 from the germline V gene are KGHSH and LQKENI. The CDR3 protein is CASSPDRWGNEKLFF. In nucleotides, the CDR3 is TGTGCCAGCTCACCCGACAGATGGGGTAATGAAAAACTGTTTTTT.

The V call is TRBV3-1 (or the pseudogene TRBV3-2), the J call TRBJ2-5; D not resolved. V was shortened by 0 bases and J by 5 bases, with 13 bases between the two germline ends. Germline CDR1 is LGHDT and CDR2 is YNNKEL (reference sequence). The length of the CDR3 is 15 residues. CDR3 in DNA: TGTGCCAGCAGCCAAGATCTTCAACAGTTGGAGACCCAGTACTTC. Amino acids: CASSQDLQQLETQYF.

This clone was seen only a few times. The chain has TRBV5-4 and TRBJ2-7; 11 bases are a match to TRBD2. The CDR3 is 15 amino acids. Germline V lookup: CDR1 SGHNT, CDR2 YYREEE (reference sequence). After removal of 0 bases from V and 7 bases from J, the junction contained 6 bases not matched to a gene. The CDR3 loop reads CASSLGGLAAREQYF. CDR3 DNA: TGTGCCAGCAGCTTGGGGGGACTAGCGGCGCGGGAGCAGTACTTC. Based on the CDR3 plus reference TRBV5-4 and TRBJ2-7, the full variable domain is ETGVTQSPTHLIKTRGQQVTLRCSSQSGHNTVSWYQQALGQGPQFIFQYYREEENGRGNFPPRFSGLQFPNYSSELNVNALELDDSALYLCASSLGGLAAREQYFGPGTRLTVT.